These 4 T cell receptor beta chains came from one sample sequenced in a study of shared clonotypes between healthy human individuals (TCRdb year 2020). The library relied on the immunoSEQ multiplex PCR assay. TCRdb stores this immuneACCESS table with in-frame sequences only. Part of the clones is absent; in the studies checked, under half of the shortfall reflects unresolved V genes, and no reason is known for the rest. The sample yields 2 million to 2.5 million clones; about 95% were counted once. The top ten hold about 1.1% of the sample. CD8 naive samples were obtained by positive selection for CCR7 among CD45RO-negative cells, yielding a CD45RA+CCR7+ population from which TemRA cells were excluded. Specimen: naive CD8+ T cells sorted from blood. Per the publication, the cell subset or site label means: CD45RA+CCR7+. These TCRs come from a man between 18 and 35 years old in good health.

This rearrangement joins TRBV11-2 to TRBJ2-1; D remains ambiguous. The length of the CDR3 is 11 residues. Trimming left V 4 bases short and J 12 bases short, with 10 bases between. Germline V gives CDR1 SGHAT, CDR2 FQNNGV. The DNA of the CDR3 is TGTGCCAGCAGCTCCTCTTTAGGGCAGTTCTTC. Encoded protein: CASSSSLGQFF.

The chain joins TRBV10-1 to TRBJ2-5; TRBD1 agrees at 7 bases. Trimming at V came to 11 bases and at J to 3 bases, leaving 18 bases not matched to a gene. In germline, CDR1 is WNHNN, CDR2 SYGVQD (reference sequence). The CDR3 is 16 residues long. This CDR3 is CAGDGGTAFIKETQYF. CDR3 nucleotides: TGCGCCGGCGATGGTGGGACAGCGTTCATTAAAGAGACCCAGTACTTC.

This clone was seen a single time. This chain links TRBV18 with TRBJ1-5; tentatively, D is TRBD1 (5 bases). V dropped 1 base and J dropped 0 bases, with 7 bases sitting between them. The germline CDR1 and CDR2 sequences are KGHSH and LQKENI. The CDR3 loop spans 15 amino acids. The CDR3 bases are TGTGCCAGCTCACCACGAGGGGATAGCAATCAGCCCCAGCATTTT. Amino acid sequence: CASSPRGDSNQPQHF. The variable domain in full, with the rest retrieved from reference TRBV18 and TRBJ1-5, is NAGVMQNPRHLVRRRGQEARLRCSPMKGHSHVYWYRQLPEEGLKFMVYLQKENIIDESGMPKERFSAEFPKEGPSILRIQQVVRGDSAAYFCASSPRGDSNQPQHFGDGTRLSIL.

This chain joins TRBV4-1 and TRBJ1-2; D not resolved. Trimming cost V 3 bases and J 4 bases, with 12 bases left between them. The CDR3 covers 14 residues. Germline CDR1 MGHRA, CDR2 YSYEKL. The chain's CDR3 is CASSHQGPAYGYTF. CDR3 in DNA: TGCGCCAGCAGCCATCAAGGGCCAGCCTATGGCTACACCTTC.